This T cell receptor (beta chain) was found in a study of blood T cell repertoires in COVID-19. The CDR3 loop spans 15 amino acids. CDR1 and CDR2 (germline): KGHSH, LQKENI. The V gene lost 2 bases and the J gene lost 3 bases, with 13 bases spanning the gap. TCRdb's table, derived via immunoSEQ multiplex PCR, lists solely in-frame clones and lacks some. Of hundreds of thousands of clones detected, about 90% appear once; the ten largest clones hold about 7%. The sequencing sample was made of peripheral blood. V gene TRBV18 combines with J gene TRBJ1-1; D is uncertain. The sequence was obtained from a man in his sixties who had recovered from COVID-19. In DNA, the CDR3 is TGTGCCAGCTCACCATCCCTCTCGTCGGACACTGAAGCTTTCTTT. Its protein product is CASSPSLSSDTEAFF.